The 24 T cell receptor beta chains below all came from one sample that was sequenced in a study of metastatic and nonmetastatic thyroid tumors. TCRdb used MiXCR to call clones anew from the PCR reads. The table has about 15,000 clones, around 25% seen once. Among the patients, none had received any treatment before thyroid surgery. The sample comprised adjacent normal tissue. The source is a female donor with papillary thyroid cancer or a benign thyroid nodule (not recorded which). Some clones in this sample may be carry-over from other donors' samples.

The chain links TRBV24-1 to TRBJ2-1; 12 bases are shared with TRBD2. CDR3 length equals 16 residues. Per germline, CDR1 KGHDR and CDR2 SFDVKD. V lost 4 bases and J lost 8; bases outside the gene matches: 8. The CDR3 spells CATSETLAGGMDEQFF. The CDR3 coding sequence is TGTGCCACCAGTGAGACCCTAGCGGGAGGGATGGATGAGCAGTTCTTC.

In this sample, this clone is medium-sized. This chain links TRBV11-2 with TRBJ2-1, with D perhaps TRBD2 (6 bases). The CDR3 has 14 amino acids. In germline, CDR1 is SGHAT, CDR2 FQNNGV. Trimming stripped 5 bases from V and 9 bases from J, with 17 bases between. CDR3 residues: CASSPPRELGEQFF. Here the CDR3 DNA reads TGTGCCAGCAGCCCCCCCCGGGAGTTAGGTGAGCAGTTCTTC.

This chain uses TRBV11-3 with TRBJ2-7; D is uncertain. Trimming removed 2 bases from V and 0 bases from J, with 8 bases in between. CDR1 and CDR2 (germline): SGHNT, YENEEA. The CDR3 is 14 amino acids. Here the CDR3 reads CASSLTGSSYEQYF. CDR3 nucleotide sequence: TGTGCCAGCAGCTTAACCGGTAGCTCCTACGAGCAGTACTTC.

A few counts support this clone. The chain employs TRBV2 and TRBJ1-2, with TRBD1 as a possible D gene (5 bases). V shed 3 bases and J shed 8 bases, with 16 bases lying between them. Germline lookup yields CDR1 SNHLY and CDR2 FYNNEI. The length of the CDR3 is 14 residues. CDR3 residues: CASSDYQGRRGYTF. In DNA form, the CDR3 reads TGTGCCAGCAGTGATTACCAGGGACGTCGAGGCTACACCTTC.

The table lists this clone with a few counts. The rearrangement links TRBV20-1 to TRBJ1-2, with 7 positions matching TRBD1. The CDR3 extends over 14 amino acids. Looked up from germline, CDR1 is DFQATT and CDR2 is SNEGSKA (reference sequence). V lost 5 bases to trimming and J lost 7 bases; unmatched junction nucleotides: 13. The DNA for the CDR3 is TGCAGTGCTGCAGGGGGTTTAGCCATAAGTGGCTACACCTTC. It yields the protein CSAAGGLAISGYTF.

This chain uses TRBV6-2 or TRBV6-3 with TRBJ2-1, with no clear D. CDR3 size: 15 residues. Per the germline V gene, CDR1 is MNHEY and CDR2 is SVGEGT. The V end was cut by 6 bases, the J end by 2 bases, with 14 bases between. The CDR3 sequence: CASSPSPRAYNEQFF. CDR3 in DNA: TGTGCCAGCAGCCCATCTCCACGTGCCTACAATGAGCAGTTCTTC.

This clone was counted once. J is TRBJ2-1 and V is TRBV20-1; D might be TRBD2 (5 bases). Trimming shortened V by 4 bases and J by 3 bases, and 13 bases separated the two germline ends. The CDR3 is made up of 14 amino acids. Germline-derived CDR1 and CDR2 are DFQATT and SNEGSKA (reference sequence). The DNA for the CDR3 is TGCAGTGCTACTACGGGGTCAGACTACAATGAGCAGTTCTTC. Translating it yields CSATTGSDYNEQFF.

This chain links TRBV2 with TRBJ2-7; 10 positions agree with TRBD1. This CDR3 comprises 16 residues. V gave up 1 base and J gave up 1 base; unmatched junction bases: 4. The V gene's germline CDR1 is SNHLY and CDR2 FYNNEI. This chain's CDR3 is CASSEGGTGESYEQYF. In DNA form, the CDR3 reads TGTGCCAGCAGTGAAGGTGGGACAGGGGAGTCCTACGAGCAGTACTTC.

V gene TRBV6-2 or TRBV6-3 combines with J gene TRBJ2-3; D unclear. The CDR3 covers 14 residues. Germline-derived CDR1 and CDR2 are MNHEY and SVGEGT. The V and J ends lost 2 bases and 2 bases respectively, with 8 bases between them. CDR3 bases: TGTGCCAGCAGTTACCTCGGACCCACAGATACGCAGTATTTT. Its translation: CASSYLGPTDTQYF.

This chain links TRBV7-9 with TRBJ2-7, with D unclear. The ends were cut back, 7 bases at V and 0 bases at J, with 10 bases in the middle. This CDR3 is built from 13 residues. Germline V lookup: CDR1 SEHNR, CDR2 FQNEAQ (reference sequence). CDR3 in DNA: TGTGCCAGCAACCTTTGGGGCTCCTACGAGCAGTACTTC. The encoded protein is CASNLWGSYEQYF.

The chain recombines TRBV6-2 or TRBV6-3 with TRBJ2-7; tentatively, D is TRBD2 (5 bases). This CDR3 has 13 amino acids. Germline V CDR1 and CDR2: MNHEY, SVGEGT. V lost 8 bases to trimming and J lost 7 bases, with 18 bases between them. The CDR3 loop reads CASLRTPGREQYF. The CDR3 nucleotides are TGTGCCAGCCTTCGGACTCCCGGGCGGGAGCAGTACTTC.

J is TRBJ1-5 and V is TRBV2, with D perhaps matching TRBD1 (6 bases). V lost 6 bases and J lost 6, with 27 bases in between. Germline V gene data show CDR1 as SNHLY and CDR2 as FYNNEI. The CDR3 is made up of 18 amino acids. CDR3 nucleotides: TGTGCCAGCAGAGACAGGTGGCGCACGGATAATCGTGGTCAGCCCCAGCATTTT. Encoded protein: CASRDRWRTDNRGQPQHF.

The J gene is TRBJ2-1, the V gene TRBV28; D call uncertain. Germline V gene lookup returns CDR1 MDHEN and CDR2 SYDVKM. V was trimmed by 2 bases and J by 9 bases, leaving 11 bases between them. This CDR3 is 13 amino acids long. The CDR3 nucleotides read TGTGCCAGCAGTTTAAGTAAGGGCCTTGAGCAGTTCTTC. Its translation is CASSLSKGLEQFF. Using reference TRBV28 and TRBJ2-1 for the parts outside the CDR3, the full variable domain is DVKVTQSSRYLVKRTGEKVFLECVQDMDHENMFWYRQDPGLGLRLIYFSYDVKMKEKGDIPEGYSVSREKKERFSLILESASTNQTSMYLCASSLSKGLEQFFGPGTRLTVL.

The J gene is TRBJ1-2, the V gene TRBV27; D may be TRBD1 (6 bases). Trimming pared 3 bases from V and 8 bases from J, leaving 16 bases between. The V gene's germline CDR1 is MNHEY and CDR2 SMNVEV (reference sequence). This CDR3 spans 14 amino acids. DNA of the CDR3: TGTGCCAGCAGTTTCGCCGGGGGGGCCAGGGGCTACACCTTC. It codes for CASSFAGGARGYTF.

This clone was seen a handful of times. The V gene is TRBV6-5, the J gene TRBJ2-2; unclear D gene. CDR1 and CDR2 (germline): MNHEY, SVGAGI. V was pared by 2 bases and J by 0 bases, with 10 bases between. There are 16 residues in the CDR3. This chain's CDR3 is CASSYQTGSNTGELFF. CDR3 DNA sequence: TGTGCCAGCAGTTACCAGACGGGCTCGAACACCGGGGAGCTGTTTTTT.

To note about this clone: At one boundary the junction diverges from the germline segment, which might be a read error. The rearrangement links TRBV11-1 to TRBJ2-2; 8 bases agree with TRBD2. CDR1 and CDR2 from the germline V gene are SGHAT and FQDESV (reference sequence). The CDR3 is made up of 14 amino acids. For the CDR3, the DNA is TGTGCCAGCAGCTTAGCGCGGGGGGCCGGTGAGCTGTTTTTT. The encoded protein is CASSLARGAGELFF.

A note on this clone: The germline gene is not matched at one end of the junction; a read error may be the cause. The same CDR3 arises from other DNA sequences in this sample as well. J is TRBJ1-3 and V is TRBV4-3, with no clear D. Germline CDR1 LGHNA, CDR2 YSLEER. The CDR3 spans 16 residues. CDR3 sequence reads: CASSQDVGLTGNTIYF. CDR3 DNA: TGCGCCAGCAGCCAAGATGTAGGGTTGACTGGGAACACCATATATTTT.

The chain employs TRBV20-1 and TRBJ1-2; TRBD1 is a possible D gene (6 bases). Per germline, CDR1 DFQATT and CDR2 SNEGSKA (reference sequence). V was pared by 0 bases and J by 3 bases, with 11 bases between. This CDR3 region has 14 residues. CDR3 loop: CSARDPGVDYGYTF. The CDR3 nucleotides are TGCAGTGCTAGAGATCCAGGGGTCGACTATGGCTACACCTTC.

The gene calls are TRBV6-4 and TRBJ2-1; 8 bases fit TRBD2. The CDR3 sequence is 16 residues long. V dropped 6 bases and J dropped 0; count of bases not matched to a gene: 7. The V gene's germline CDR1 is MRHNA and CDR2 SNTAGT. CDR3 sequence reads: CASSRLASSSYNEQFF. The CDR3 DNA sequence: TGTGCCAGCAGCAGACTAGCGTCAAGCTCCTACAATGAGCAGTTCTTC.

Judged by abundance, this clone is medium-sized. The V and J genes are TRBV27 and TRBJ1-1; D possibly corresponds to TRBD1 (5 bases). This CDR3 comprises 12 residues. Germline values: CDR1 MNHEY, CDR2 SMNVEV (reference sequence). The V gene lost 9 bases and the J gene lost 4 bases, with 12 bases spanning the gap. The CDR3 here is CASLQESTEAFF. DNA of the CDR3: TGTGCCAGTCTACAGGAATCCACTGAAGCTTTCTTT.

The CDR3 region has the DNA TGCAGTGCTTTTAAGCGGACACAGGGACCCGAGCAGTACTTC. Translating gives CSAFKRTQGPEQYF. This rearrangement joins TRBV20-1 to TRBJ2-7; D is possibly TRBD1 (6 bases). CDR1 is DFQATT, CDR2 SNEGSKA, per germline (reference sequence). This CDR3 is 14 amino acids long. V lost 5 bases to trimming and J lost 6 bases, with 20 bases between them.

In its sample, this clone was seen a few times. V is TRBV6-2 or TRBV6-3 and J is TRBJ1-5; no clear D gene. This CDR3 is 13 amino acids long. Germline V gene data show CDR1 as MNHEY and CDR2 as SVGEGT. V lost 6 bases to trimming and J lost 9 bases, with 15 bases between them. CDR3 amino acids: CASSPPAGRPQHF. DNA of the CDR3: TGTGCCAGCAGCCCACCGGCAGGCAGGCCCCAGCATTTT.

This clone was counted a few times. V is TRBV3-1 and J is TRBJ1-6; D perhaps matches TRBD1 (5 bases). Per germline, CDR1 LGHDT and CDR2 YNNKEL (reference sequence). V was clipped by 7 bases and J by 7 bases, with 17 bases between them. This CDR3 has 15 residues. The CDR3 DNA follows: TGTGCCAGCACCCGAGGTGAGGGGATGAATTCACCCCTCCACTTT. Translated, it gives CASTRGEGMNSPLHF.

CDR3 sequence: CASSNRGTSITDTQYF. For the CDR3, the DNA is TGTGCCAGTAGTAATCGGGGGACCTCGATCACAGATACGCAGTATTTT. V is TRBV19 and J is TRBJ2-3; tentatively, D is TRBD2 (6 bases). The V and J ends lost 4 bases and 2 bases respectively, with 16 bases between them. Germline CDR1 and CDR2: LNHDA and SQIVND (reference sequence). The CDR3 extends over 16 amino acids.